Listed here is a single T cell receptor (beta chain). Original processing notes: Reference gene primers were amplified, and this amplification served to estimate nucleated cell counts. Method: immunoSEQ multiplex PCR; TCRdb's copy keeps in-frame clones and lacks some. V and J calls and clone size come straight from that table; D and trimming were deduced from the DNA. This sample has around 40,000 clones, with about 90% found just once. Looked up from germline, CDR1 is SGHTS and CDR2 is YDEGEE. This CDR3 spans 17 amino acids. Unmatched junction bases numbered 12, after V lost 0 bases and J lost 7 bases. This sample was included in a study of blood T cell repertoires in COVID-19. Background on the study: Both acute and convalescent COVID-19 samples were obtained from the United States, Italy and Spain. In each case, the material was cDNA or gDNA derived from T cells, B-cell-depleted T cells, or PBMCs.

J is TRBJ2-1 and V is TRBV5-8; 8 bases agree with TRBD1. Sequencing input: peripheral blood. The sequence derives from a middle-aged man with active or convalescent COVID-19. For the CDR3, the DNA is TGTGCCAGCAGCTTGGCGATTTGGACAGGGAGGCCTAATGAGCAGTTCTTC. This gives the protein CASSLAIWTGRPNEQFF.